This is a list of T cell receptor beta chains from one sample in a study of cytomegalovirus exposure and HLA in healthy donors. The protocol was immunoSEQ multiplex PCR, while the TCRdb copy is restricted to in-frame clones and leaves out a portion. Seen here are about 200,000 clones, 80% to 90% observed once, and the top ten hold about 3%. The sequenced sample consisted of PBMCs. These TCRs come from a man aged 25-45 years in good health and CMV-seronegative. CDR3s include the opening cysteine and the closing phenylalanine or tryptophan. The D gene is left open where the match is weak. A clone size is listed for some rows: how often the clone was seen (once, few, many), or a class if it is expanded.

v_call	clone_size	j_call	d_call	cdr3_aa	cdr3_nt
TRBV4-1	-	TRBJ2-3	-	CASSQANTDTQYF	TGCGCCAGCAGCCAAGCCAACACCGATACGCAGTATTTT
TRBV6-5	-	TRBJ1-4	TRBD1	CASSTMTGGDEKLFF	TGTGCCAGCAGTACGATGACAGGGGGCGATGAAAAACTGTTTTTT
TRBV7-2	few	TRBJ2-1	TRBD2	CASSLAAGAYNEQFF	TGTGCCAGCAGCTTAGCGGCGGGGGCCTACAATGAGCAGTTCTTC
TRBV7-9	-	TRBJ1-1	-	CASSFNIPEAFF	TGTGCCAGCAGCTTTAATATCCCTGAAGCTTTCTTT
TRBV2	-	TRBJ2-7	TRBD1	CASSEEVGTGGKF	TGTGCCAGCAGTGAAGAGGTCGGGACAGGGGGCAAATTC
TRBV4-1	-	TRBJ2-3	-	CASSGASPDTQYF	TGCGCCAGCAGCGGAGCTAGTCCAGATACGCAGTATTTT
TRBV6-1	-	TRBJ2-7	TRBD1	CASRRTGEAYEQYF	TGTGCCAGCAGGAGGACAGGGGAAGCCTACGAGCAGTACTTC
TRBV5-6	-	TRBJ1-1	-	CASSLRGRGVLEAFF	TGTGCCAGCAGCTTAAGGGGCCGAGGTGTCCTAGAAGCTTTCTTT
TRBV13	-	TRBJ2-7	-	CASSLGGDREYF	TGTGCCAGCAGCTTAGGCGGGGATAGGGAGTACTTC
TRBV7-8	-	TRBJ2-7	TRBD2	CASSSSSPGGVLEQYF	TGTGCCAGCAGCTCATCATCCCCCGGGGGGGTTCTGGAGCAGTATTTC
TRBV19	-	TRBJ1-2	TRBD1	CASTPYDRAGYGYTF	TGTGCCAGTACCCCCTACGACAGGGCCGGCTATGGCTACACCTTC
TRBV28	-	TRBJ2-1	-	CASTYYNAEQFF	TGTGCCAGCACCTACTACAATGCTGAGCAGTTCTTC
TRBV4-3	-	TRBJ2-3	-	CASSQVLEGWADTQYF	TGCGCCAGCAGCCAAGTTTTAGAGGGCTGGGCAGATACGCAGTATTTT
TRBV19	-	TRBJ1-2	-	CASSFGLYGYTF	TGTGCCAGTAGTTTCGGACTTTATGGCTACACCTTC
TRBV6-6	-	TRBJ1-5	-	CASTLQAAQPQHF	TGTGCCAGCACCTTACAGGCGGCTCAGCCCCAGCATTTT
TRBV7-9	few	TRBJ1-2	-	CASSSNDRRSGYTF	TGTGCCAGCAGCTCGAACGACAGGAGGAGTGGCTACACCTTC
TRBV7-9	-	TRBJ2-7	-	CASSSYRVSEQYF	TGTGCCAGCAGCTCATACAGGGTTAGCGAGCAGTACTTC
TRBV7-9	-	TRBJ2-7	-	CASSAAGQTYEQYF	TGTGCCAGCAGCGCAGCAGGCCAGACCTACGAGCAGTACTTC
TRBV11-2	few	TRBJ2-7	-	CASSLVGAGRSEQYF	TGTGCCAGCAGCCTGGTTGGGGCAGGGAGGTCCGAGCAGTACTTC
TRBV4-1	-	TRBJ1-6	-	CASSQDPTPGSPLHF	TGCGCCAGCAGCCAAGATCCCACCCCAGGGTCACCCCTCCACTTT
TRBV6-5	-	TRBJ2-7	TRBD1	CASSYQGAHEQYF	TGTGCCAGCAGTTACCAGGGGGCTCACGAGCAGTACTTC
TRBV6-6	once	TRBJ2-7	-	CASSYPVPDSSYEQYF	TGTGCCAGCAGTTACCCAGTGCCCGACAGCTCCTACGAGCAGTACTTC
TRBV5-6	-	TRBJ1-1	-	CASSLARGGSIEAFF	TGTGCCAGCAGCTTGGCCCGAGGAGGAAGTATAGAAGCTTTCTTT
TRBV2	-	TRBJ2-7	TRBD2	CASSVTSGPENEQYF	TGTGCCAGCAGTGTCACTAGCGGGCCAGAAAACGAGCAGTACTTC
TRBV29-1	-	TRBJ1-2	-	CSVRDMDYGYTF	TGCAGCGTCCGGGACATGGACTATGGCTACACCTTC
TRBV13	-	TRBJ2-7	-	CASSLLTGGYEQYF	TGTGCCAGCAGCTTACTCACCGGGGGCTACGAGCAGTACTTC
TRBV7-7	-	TRBJ2-5	TRBD1	CASSPGQGMKTQYF	TGTGCTAGCAGCCCCGGACAGGGTATGAAGACCCAGTACTTC
TRBV6-6	-	TRBJ1-4	-	CASSYWGDNEKLFF	TGTGCCAGCAGTTACTGGGGAGATAATGAAAAACTGTTTTTT
TRBV5-1	few	TRBJ1-2	TRBD1	CASSLGGQQVPFYGYTF	TGCGCCAGCAGCTTGGGGGGACAGCAAGTTCCATTCTACGGCTACACCTTC
TRBV7-9	few	TRBJ1-3	TRBD1	CASSLATGGPGNTIYF	TGTGCCAGCAGCTTAGCGACAGGGGGCCCTGGAAACACCATATATTTT
TRBV27	few	TRBJ2-1	-	CASIPQGATVHEQFF	TGTGCCAGCATTCCCCAAGGGGCCACCGTCCATGAGCAGTTCTTC
TRBV9	-	TRBJ1-4	-	CASSVASGGGEKLFF	TGTGCCAGCAGCGTAGCGTCTGGGGGGGGTGAAAAACTGTTTTTT
TRBV5-1	-	TRBJ2-5	-	CASSFGQGGLETQYF	TGCGCCAGCAGCTTCGGACAGGGAGGGTTGGAGACCCAGTACTTC
TRBV10-3	-	TRBJ1-3	TRBD1	CAISRTGLFSGNTIYF	TGTGCCATCAGTCGGACAGGGCTTTTCTCTGGAAACACCATATATTTT
TRBV11-2	-	TRBJ2-2	-	CASGFAGGTNTGELFF	TGTGCCAGCGGATTCGCAGGGGGGACGAACACCGGGGAGCTGTTTTTT
TRBV2	few	TRBJ1-6	-	CASKLTFNSPLHF	TGTGCCAGCAAGCTAACTTTCAATTCACCCCTCCACTTT
TRBV4-1	few	TRBJ2-7	-	CASSQETSFPYEQYF	TGCGCCAGCAGCCAAGAGACAAGTTTCCCGTACGAGCAGTACTTC
TRBV5-8	-	TRBJ2-2	TRBD2	CASSLSPGLQRELFF	TGTGCCAGCAGCTTGTCCCCGGGACTACAAAGGGAGCTGTTTTTT
TRBV5-6	few	TRBJ1-4	-	CASSLEGATNEKLFF	TGTGCCAGCAGCTTGGAAGGGGCAACTAATGAAAAACTGTTTTTT
TRBV27	-	TRBJ2-7	TRBD1	CASSSRDRGLYEQYF	TGTGCCAGCAGTTCAAGGGACAGGGGGCTATACGAGCAGTACTTC
TRBV28	-	TRBJ2-6	TRBD1	CAIGPQGAGANVLTF	TGTGCCATCGGACCGCAGGGGGCAGGGGCCAACGTCCTGACTTTC
TRBV7-9	-	TRBJ1-1	TRBD1	CSSMGQGGYQAFF	TGTTCCAGCATGGGACAGGGCGGTTATCAAGCTTTCTTT
TRBV5-4	many	TRBJ2-5	TRBD2	CASSLSSGTLQETQYF	TGTGCCAGCAGCTTATCTAGCGGGACCTTACAAGAGACCCAGTACTTC
TRBV7-8	-	TRBJ2-1	TRBD2	CASSSGLAGVNEQFF	TGTGCCAGCAGCTCGGGACTAGCGGGGGTCAATGAGCAGTTCTTC
TRBV19	once	TRBJ2-3	-	CASEAGYTQYF	TGTGCCAGTGAAGCAGGGTACACGCAGTATTTT
TRBV11-1	-	TRBJ2-2	-	CASSLVFTGELFF	TGTGCCAGCAGCTTAGTATTCACCGGGGAGCTGTTTTTT
TRBV7-2	-	TRBJ2-7	TRBD1	CASSSPGQGVYEQYF	TGTGCCAGCAGCTCACCGGGACAGGGGGTGTACGAGCAGTACTTC
TRBV4-2	-	TRBJ1-5	TRBD1	CASSQDRWGQGLNQPQHF	TGTGCCAGCAGCCAAGATCGGTGGGGACAGGGGTTAAATCAGCCCCAGCATTTT
TRBV6-5	-	TRBJ1-4	TRBD1	CASSERDSLYEKLFF	TGTGCCAGCAGCGAACGGGACAGTTTGTATGAAAAACTGTTTTTT
TRBV6-7	-	TRBJ2-4	-	CASSTFSSLAKNIQYF	TGTGCCAGCAGTACCTTTAGCAGCCTAGCCAAAAACATTCAGTACTTC
TRBV5-1	-	TRBJ2-5	TRBD2	CASSAPGLAGGRETQYF	TGCGCCAGCAGCGCCCCGGGACTAGCGGGGGGAAGAGAGACCCAGTACTTC
TRBV6-6	-	TRBJ2-7	-	CASSPSYEQYF	TGTGCCAGCAGCCCGTCCTACGAGCAGTACTTC
TRBV5-1	-	TRBJ2-7	TRBD2	CASSPSGVQYEQYF	TGCGCCAGCAGCCCAAGCGGGGTCCAATACGAGCAGTACTTC
TRBV7-2	-	TRBJ2-5	TRBD2	CASSLVGSGGQETQYF	TGTGCCAGCAGCCTAGTCGGTAGCGGGGGCCAAGAGACCCAGTACTTC
TRBV7-2	few	TRBJ2-2	-	CASRGGGRLFGELFF	TGTGCCAGCCGGGGTGGGGGCCGGTTGTTCGGGGAGCTGTTTTTT
TRBV5-1	few	TRBJ2-7	-	CASRPTGGGYYEQYF	TGCGCCAGCAGACCCACAGGGGGAGGGTACTACGAGCAGTACTTC
TRBV27	once	TRBJ2-4	TRBD2	CASRRLAGGKNIQYF	TGTGCCAGCAGGCGACTAGCGGGGGGGAAAAACATTCAGTACTTC
TRBV7-6	-	TRBJ1-3	TRBD1	CASSSTGGLAGNTIYF	TGTGCCAGCAGCTCGACAGGGGGCCTAGCTGGAAACACCATATATTTT
TRBV5-1	-	TRBJ2-2	TRBD1	CASSLRGPGGGELFF	TGCGCCAGCAGCCTAAGGGGGCCGGGTGGCGGGGAGCTGTTTTTT